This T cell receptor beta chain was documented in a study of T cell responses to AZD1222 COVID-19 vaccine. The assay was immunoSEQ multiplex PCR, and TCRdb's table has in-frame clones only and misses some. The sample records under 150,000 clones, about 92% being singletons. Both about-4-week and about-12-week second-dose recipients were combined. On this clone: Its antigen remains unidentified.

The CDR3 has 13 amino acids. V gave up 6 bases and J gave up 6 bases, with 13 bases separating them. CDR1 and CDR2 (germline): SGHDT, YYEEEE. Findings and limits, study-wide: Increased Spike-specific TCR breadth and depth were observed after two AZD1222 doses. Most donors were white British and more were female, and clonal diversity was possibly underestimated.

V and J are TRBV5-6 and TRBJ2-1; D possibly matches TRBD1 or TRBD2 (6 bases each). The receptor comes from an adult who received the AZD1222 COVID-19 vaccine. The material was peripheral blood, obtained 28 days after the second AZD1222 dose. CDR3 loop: CASTPGARNEQFF. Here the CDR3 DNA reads TGTGCCAGCACCCCGGGGGCCCGCAATGAGCAGTTCTTC.